This T cell receptor (beta chain) was identified in a study of PD-L1 blockade in urothelial cancer. Sequencing used immunoSEQ multiplex PCR; TCRdb keeps in-frame clones, though not all of them. The sample consists of under 95,000 clones, 80% to 85% of them appearing once. Time point given: pretreatment peripheral blood. Germline CDR1 reads SEHNR; CDR2 reads FQNEAQ (reference sequence). This CDR3 has 15 amino acids. Trimming removed 5 bases at V and 0 bases at J, with 13 bases between. This TCR derives from a man in his 60s with urothelial cancer. V usage is TRBV7-9 and J usage is TRBJ2-5; D may be TRBD1 (6 bases). The sequences come from PBMCs, collected around atezolizumab (anti-PD-L1) treatment. CDR3 sequence (DNA): TGTGCCAGCAGCGCAGGGGACCTGTACCAAGAGACCCAGTACTTC. It translates to CASSAGDLYQETQYF.